This T cell receptor beta chain was recovered during a study of cytomegalovirus exposure and HLA in healthy donors. Findings and limits, study-wide: It was 150 to 200 TCR beta chains that were listed as cytomegalovirus-associated. Earlier analysis yielded a pattern in which most TCR beta V segments were productive about 87% or about 30% of the time.

In the PCR, 60 Vbeta and 13 Jbeta primers were used. Only in-frame clones appear in the TCRdb table, and some are missing; sequencing was by immunoSEQ multiplex PCR. The data hold around 200,000 clones, with roughly 79% observed a single time. The CDR3 is 15 residues long. The V gene end was trimmed by 9 bases and the J gene end by 5 bases; junction bases not matched to a gene: 15. Germline V gives CDR1 SGHRS, CDR2 YFSETQ. In the case of this clone: The antigen remains unidentified.

V is TRBV5-1 and J is TRBJ1-1, with 8 bases lining up with TRBD1. The source material was PBMCs. The source of this sequence is a man aged 30-40 years in good health and CMV-seronegative. DNA for the CDR3: TGCGCCAACAAGATTACGGGACAGGCGACAACTGAAGCTTTCTTT. Translating gives CANKITGQATTEAFF.